A single sample gave rise to the 5 T cell receptor beta chains below, sequenced in a study of beta chain features in type 1 diabetes. cDNA synthesis used the whole RNA isolate, giving expressed TCRB sequences. Some clones are missing from TCRdb's copy, which holds only in-frame ones; the method was immunoSEQ multiplex PCR. The sample consists of about 410,000 clones, approximately 15% of them appearing once. Sequencing was done on a sample of naive CD4+ T cells from blood. Receptors were obtained from a man aged 25 to 40 in good health.

The chain joins TRBV6-5 to TRBJ2-7; TRBD2 might be the D (5 bases). Germline CDR1 reads MNHEY; CDR2 reads SVGAGI. CDR3 length: 12 amino acids. The V end lost 4 bases, the J end lost 7 bases, and 11 bases lay between the germline ends. The chain's CDR3 is CASSSSSGEQYV. Written as DNA, the CDR3 is TGTGCCAGCAGTTCTAGCTCGGGAGAGCAGTACGTC.

The chain is built from TRBV25-1 and TRBJ2-2; perhaps TRBD2 as D (6 bases). The CDR3 contains 14 residues. V was cut by 7 bases and J by 7 bases, with 16 bases left in between. Germline-derived CDR1 and CDR2 are MGHDK and SYGVNS. The CDR3 sequence: CASTASSDHGELFF. The CDR3 DNA sequence: TGTGCCAGCACGGCCTCTAGCGATCACGGGGAGCTGTTTTTT.

The chain is built from TRBV27 and TRBJ2-5; 10 nucleotides match TRBD2. The CDR3 has 15 residues. The ends lost 5 bases at V and 5 bases at J; junction bases unmatched: 8. Germline CDR1 is MNHEY and CDR2 is SMNVEV (reference sequence). The CDR3: CASSRAGGTRETQYF. CDR3 sequence (DNA): TGTGCCAGCAGTCGAGCGGGGGGGACGAGGGAGACCCAGTACTTC.

This sequence joins TRBV9 and TRBJ2-5; 10 bases are a match to TRBD1. CDR1 is SGDLS, CDR2 YYNGEE, per germline. There are 14 residues in the CDR3. Trimming at V came to 2 bases and at J to 4 bases, leaving 2 bases not matched to a gene. CDR3 sequence (DNA): TGTGCCAGCAGCGTGGACAGGGGGATAGAGACCCAGTACTTC. Translation gives CASSVDRGIETQYF. Combining the CDR3 with reference TRBV9 and TRBJ2-5 gives the whole variable domain DSGVTQTPKHLITATGQRVTLRCSPRSGDLSVYWYQQSLDQGLQFLIQYYNGEERAKGNILERFSAQQFPDLHSELNLSSLELGDSALYFCASSVDRGIETQYFGPGTRLLVL.

The chain has TRBV6-6 and TRBJ2-5; D possibly uses TRBD1 or TRBD2 (5 bases each). The V and J ends lost 2 bases and 4 bases respectively, with 8 bases between them. CDR3 length equals 13 residues. Per germline, CDR1 MNHNY and CDR2 SVGAGI (reference sequence). For the CDR3, the DNA is TGTGCCAGCAGTTACCTGGGACGAGAGACCCAGTACTTC. As protein: CASSYLGRETQYF.